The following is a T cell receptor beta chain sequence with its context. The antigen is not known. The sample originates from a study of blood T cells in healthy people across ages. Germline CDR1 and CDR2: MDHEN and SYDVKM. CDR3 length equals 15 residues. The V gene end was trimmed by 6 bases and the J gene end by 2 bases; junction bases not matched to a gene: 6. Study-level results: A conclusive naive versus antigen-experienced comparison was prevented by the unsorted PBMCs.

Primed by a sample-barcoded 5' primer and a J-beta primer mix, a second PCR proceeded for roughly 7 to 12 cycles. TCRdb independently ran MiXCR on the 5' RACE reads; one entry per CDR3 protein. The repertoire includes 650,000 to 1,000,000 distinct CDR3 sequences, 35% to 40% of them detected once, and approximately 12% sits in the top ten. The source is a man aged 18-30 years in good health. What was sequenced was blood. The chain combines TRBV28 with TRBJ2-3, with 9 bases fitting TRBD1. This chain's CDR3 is CASRIRTGVTDTQYF. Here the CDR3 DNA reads TGTGCCAGCAGGATCAGGACAGGGGTCACAGATACGCAGTATTTT.